This T cell receptor (beta chain) was found in a study of blood T cell repertoires in COVID-19 (dated by TCRdb to about 2020). About the investigation overall: Samples covering the acute and convalescent phases of COVID-19 were provided by collaborators in the United States, Italy and Spain. The material from the prospective study consisted of cDNA or gDNA derived from T cells, B-cell-depleted T cells, or PBMCs. Deeply sampled blood TCRbeta repertoires from subjects exposed to, actively infected with, or recovered from COVID-19 were included in the dataset. The repertoires were released in a freely available public database meant as a resource for research on the immune response to SARS-CoV-2. The samples were drawn from the first 160 participants of the ongoing ImmuneRACE study and from 1,254 subjects provided by 6 global collaborators. Nearly every sample came with metadata listing a de-identified subject ID, COVID-19 status, age in years and sex. Where available, HLA class I and class II types were obtained from metadata supplied by the sample provider rather than from assay-based typing.

One collaborating source in Seattle enrolled patients while the patients were actively infected and followed the patients over time throughout the course of disease. Collaborating institutions collected whole blood in K2EDTA tubes following their own protocols. Collaborator samples were shipped for TCRbeta analysis as frozen whole blood, isolated PBMCs, or DNA extracted from either sample type. TCRbeta CDR3 regions were amplified from genomic DNA using the immunoSEQ Assay, a bias-controlled multiplex PCR. In the paper's pipeline: The number of nucleated cells in each sample was estimated by amplification of reference gene primers within the assay. Sequence reads were collapsed and filtered to measure the absolute abundance of every unique TCRbeta CDR3 rearrangement. Productive Simpson clonality was computed per sample as the square root of Simpson's diversity index over productive rearrangements. As stored in TCRdb, this immuneACCESS dataset retains in-frame rearrangements with V and J assigned. A fraction of the clones does not appear; measured against another copy, unresolved V genes explain less than half of the discrepancy, and the remainder lacks a known reason. That table gives V, J and clone size, and the DNA gave D and trimming. In all, the sample holds around 300,000 clones, and 80% to 90% of those were seen once. Clones ranked in the top ten supply roughly 6% of the sample.

Trimming takes 0 bases off V and 7 bases off J; junction bases not matched to a gene: 7. The germline V gene (reference sequence) yields LGHDT for CDR1 and YNNKEL for CDR2. The CDR3 runs 15 amino acids, cysteine and phenylalanine included. The entry retains the CDR3 DNA only, 45 bases that are in frame from base 1. General study outcomes and caveats: The amount of clinical and demographic metadata varied by source and participant and was provided uncurated.

This clone was observed a few times. The target of this receptor is not known. No qualities accompany the bases; no much larger clone lies one base away. The sample was peripheral blood. The sequence is built from TRBV3-1 (or the pseudogene TRBV3-2) and TRBJ1-2, with 8 central nucleotides matching TRBD1. The source is a woman in her forties or fifties with COVID-19, enrolled during active disease. The CDR3 region: CASSQDGQGIRGYTF. The nucleotide sequence reads as follows: TGTGCCAGCAGCCAAGATGGACAGGGAATTCGTGGCTACACCTTC.